The 9 T cell receptor beta chains reported below all come from one sample, sequenced in a study of OX40 agonist ivuxolimab in advanced cancers. TCRdb's table, derived via immunoSEQ multiplex PCR, lists solely in-frame clones and lacks some. The table has about 77,000 clones, roughly 80% seen once. Sequencing used CD4+ or CD8+ T cells sorted from blood, obtained in a trial of the OX40 agonist ivuxolimab. Receptors were obtained from an adult with an advanced solid tumor such as melanoma, head and neck, liver or kidney cancer.

This chain links TRBV6-6 with TRBJ1-2; TRBD1 aligns across 9 bases. Germline-derived CDR1 and CDR2 are MNHNY and SVGAGI (reference sequence). The CDR3 spans 12 residues. V lost 8 bases to trimming and J lost 7 bases; unmatched junction nucleotides: 5. CDR3 region: CASSSTGGGYTF. The CDR3 nucleotides read TGTGCCAGCTCCTCGACAGGGGGTGGCTACACCTTC.

This clone occurred once. The V gene is TRBV7-9, the J gene TRBJ2-3, with TRBD2 matching 11 bases. V lost 4 bases and J lost 2; bases outside the gene matches: 5. CDR1 is SEHNR and CDR2 is FQNEAQ in the germline V gene (reference sequence). The CDR3 totals 16 residues. DNA for the CDR3: TGTGCCAGCAGCTCACGACTAGCGGGGCCCACAGATACGCAGTATTTT. Amino acids: CASSSRLAGPTDTQYF.

The chain combines TRBV5-1 with TRBJ1-2, with 9 positions matching TRBD1. J gave up 5 bases and V 9 bases, and 11 bases lay outside the gene matches. This CDR3 has 14 residues. Per the germline V gene, CDR1 is SGHRS and CDR2 is YFSETQ. DNA for the CDR3: TGCGCCACCACTACAGGGGGCGCCCCATATGGCTACACCTTC. Protein product: CATTTGGAPYGYTF.

CDR3 region: CASSYRGSNTEAFF. CDR3 coding DNA: TGTGCCAGCAGTTACCGAGGGTCGAACACTGAAGCTTTCTTT. The chain recombines TRBV6-5 with TRBJ1-1; D is undetermined. Germline V lookup: CDR1 MNHEY, CDR2 SVGAGI. The CDR3 has 14 residues. Trimming removed 2 bases at V and 1 base at J, with 8 bases between.

The rearrangement joins TRBV7-2 to TRBJ2-1, with D maybe TRBD1 (5 bases). The CDR3 has 16 residues. Germline-derived CDR1 and CDR2 are SGHTA and FQGNSA. The V and J ends lost 5 bases and 7 bases respectively, with 21 bases between them. The CDR3 nucleotides are TGTGCCAGCAGCCAAAACCTCGACAGAAATCTTAATGAGCAGTTCTTC. It yields the protein CASSQNLDRNLNEQFF.

The chain has TRBV6-1 and TRBJ2-2, with D uncertain. In germline, CDR1 is MNHNS, CDR2 SASEGT. V was clipped by 8 bases and J by 3 bases, with 13 bases between them. The CDR3 consists of 14 residues. CDR3 amino acids: CASVTPRDTGELFF. The CDR3 region has the DNA TGTGCCAGCGTGACCCCTCGGGACACCGGGGAGCTGTTTTTT.

About this clone itself: The sample has other DNA sequences that encode this CDR3 too. J is TRBJ1-2 and V is TRBV2, with D perhaps TRBD1 (6 bases). Germline CDR1 and CDR2: SNHLY and FYNNEI. CDR3 size: 12 residues. Trimming shortened V by 8 bases and J by 2 bases, and 9 bases separated the two germline ends. The DNA for the CDR3 is TGTGCCAGCGGAGACAGGAACTATGGCTACACCTTC. It codes for CASGDRNYGYTF.

The chain uses TRBV25-1 and TRBJ1-3; TRBD1 matches at 11 bases. Germline values: CDR1 MGHDK, CDR2 SYGVNS. The CDR3 loop spans 13 amino acids. Trimming at V came to 10 bases and at J to 8 bases, leaving 7 bases not matched to a gene. The CDR3 loop reads CATRTGGLDTIYF. CDR3 sequence (DNA): TGTGCCACTCGGACAGGGGGCCTAGACACCATATATTTT.

The J gene is TRBJ1-2, the V gene TRBV30; perhaps TRBD1 as D (6 bases). V dropped 2 bases and J dropped 5 bases, with 21 bases sitting between them. CDR1 is GTSNPN, CDR2 SVGIG, per germline (reference sequence). The CDR3 is made up of 16 amino acids. The CDR3 DNA reads TGTGCCTGGAGTAAACGAGGCAGGACAGACGGTTATGGCTACACCTTC. This sequence encodes CAWSKRGRTDGYGYTF.